Listed below are T cell receptor beta chains from one sample, sequenced in a study of control samples from healthy donors and cancer patients. The repertoire was sequenced with immunoSEQ multiplex PCR; TCRdb's copy has only in-frame clones and lacks some. The sample shows roughly 100,000 clones, more than 90% of them seen only once. The sample was blood. These receptors came from a human donor in good health. The donor label of this sample is uncertain. Each CDR3 is given with its conserved first and last residue.

TRBJ2-5 TRBV5-4 CASSFGLAGAFSAETQYF
TRBJ1-1 TRBV5-8 CASSLLSRGHTEAFF
TRBJ2-3 TRBV5-6 CASSFVGETSADTQYF
TRBJ2-2 TRBV30 CAWSDPRAGMTGELFF
TRBJ1-5 TRBV19 CASSIKAAGANSNQPQHF
TRBJ1-5 TRBV4-3 CASSPHRTGIDSNQPQHF
TRBJ2-7 TRBV21-1 CASSKWGQPYEQYF
TRBJ1-1 TRBV5-4 CASSLAGGNTEAFF
TRBJ1-4 TRBV19 CASSHGGTAWGEKLFF
TRBJ2-7 TRBV2 CASMPDGYEQYF
TRBJ1-4 TRBV2 CASSDGGTAEKLFF
TRBJ2-3 TRBV7-8 CASSLLRLAGITDTQYF
TRBJ1-4 TRBV4-3 CASSQDKGSTNEKLFF
TRBJ1-4 TRBV15 CATSRDKGQNEKLFF
TRBJ2-1 TRBV6-2/TRBV6-3 CASSYFPGQVNNEQFF
TRBJ2-7 TRBV7-6 CASSLATGVGYEQYF
TRBJ1-1 TRBV29-1 CSAKTGLTDTEAFF
TRBJ2-1 TRBV10-1 CASSERRGGGNEQFF
TRBJ1-2 TRBV7-9 CASSQGQDYGYTF
TRBJ2-3 TRBV6-2/TRBV6-3 CASSYGGVGDTQYF
TRBJ2-2 TRBV19 CASRSSGGRTGELFF
TRBJ1-5 TRBV24-1 CATQTGGRNQPQHF
TRBJ2-1 TRBV20-1 CSASRGGTDEQFF
TRBJ1-5 TRBV19 CASSVALSRTINQPQHF
TRBJ2-5 TRBV29-1 CSVSGGARETQYF
TRBJ1-1 TRBV4-3 CASSQELQGITEAFF
TRBJ2-1 TRBV15 CATSRGGTGGWGEQFF
TRBJ1-1 TRBV19 CASSPRTGVQNTEAFF
TRBJ1-5 TRBV6-5 CASKEGHNSNQPQHF
TRBJ1-2 TRBV30 CAWSFTGGAVGYTF
TRBJ2-1 TRBV10-1 CASSESQARLANYNEQFF
TRBJ2-1 TRBV9 CASSVTGLSIDEQFF
TRBJ1-5 TRBV5-1 CASSSGTGGNQPQHF
TRBJ2-7 TRBV15 CATSRDLNGVGQYF
TRBJ2-1 TRBV25-1 CASSDGGTGYNEQFF
TRBJ2-2 TRBV19 CASSNSIGRNTGELFF
TRBJ1-2 TRBV9 CASSPQPGIGGYTF
TRBJ2-3 TRBV5-4 CASSLGGDTQYF
TRBJ2-1 TRBV2 CASNPLGTSGGASSYNEQFF
TRBJ2-7 TRBV29-1 CSVRTSWVRPEQYF
TRBJ1-2 TRBV2 CASSSTLAGLGGYTF
TRBJ2-3 TRBV7-8 CASSLEGGGDTQYF
TRBJ2-7 TRBV6-5 CASSYSALGNYEQYF
TRBJ2-1 TRBV6-2/TRBV6-3 CASSDRDRAYNEQFF
TRBJ1-2 TRBV7-9 CASSLEGGQSGYTF
TRBJ1-6 TRBV6-5 CASSYNRAPNSPLHF
TRBJ1-2 TRBV30 CAWRQGLYGYTF
TRBJ1-2 TRBV7-2 CASSLQTPGTAYGYTF
TRBJ1-2 TRBV6-4 CASSDRGGSYTF
TRBJ1-5 TRBV6-6 CASTPGTGIQPQHF
TRBJ2-2 TRBV18 CASSNRVNTGELFF
TRBJ1-1 TRBV27 CASSLSVPRGTDTEAFF
TRBJ1-1 TRBV4-2 CASSQATGNTEAFF